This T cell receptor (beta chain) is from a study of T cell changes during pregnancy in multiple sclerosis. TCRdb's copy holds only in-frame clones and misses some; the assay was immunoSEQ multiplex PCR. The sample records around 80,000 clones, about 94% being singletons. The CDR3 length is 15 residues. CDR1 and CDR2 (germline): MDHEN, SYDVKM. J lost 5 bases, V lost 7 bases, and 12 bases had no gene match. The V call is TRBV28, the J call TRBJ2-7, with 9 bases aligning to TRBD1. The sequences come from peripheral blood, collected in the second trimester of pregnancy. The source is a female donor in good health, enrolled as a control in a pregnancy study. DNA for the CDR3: TGTGCCAGCAATTTTGGGGACAGGGAAACGAACGAGCAGTACTTC. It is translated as CASNFGDRETNEQYF.